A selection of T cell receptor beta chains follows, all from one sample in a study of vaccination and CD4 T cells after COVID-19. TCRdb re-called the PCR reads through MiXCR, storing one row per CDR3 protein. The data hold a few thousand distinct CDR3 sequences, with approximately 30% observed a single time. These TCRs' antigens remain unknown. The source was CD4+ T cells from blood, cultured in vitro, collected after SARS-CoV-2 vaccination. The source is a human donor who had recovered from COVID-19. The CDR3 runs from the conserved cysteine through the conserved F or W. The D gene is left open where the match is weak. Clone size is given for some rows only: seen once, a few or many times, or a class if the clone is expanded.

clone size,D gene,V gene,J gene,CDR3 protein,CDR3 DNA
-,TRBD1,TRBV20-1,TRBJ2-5,CSAPGTGKETQYF,TGCAGTGCTCCCGGGACAGGGAAAGAGACCCAGTACTTC
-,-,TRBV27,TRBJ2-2,CASSFGRNTGELFF,TGTGCCAGCAGTTTCGGGAGGAACACCGGGGAGCTGTTTTTT
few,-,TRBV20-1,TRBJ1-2,CSAQRWEYGYTF,TGCAGTGCCCAGCGGTGGGAATATGGCTACACCTTC
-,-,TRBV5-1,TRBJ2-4,CASSFDGLENIQYF,TGCGCCAGCAGCTTTGACGGGTTAGAAAACATTCAGTACTTC
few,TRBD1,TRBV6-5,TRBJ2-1,CASSSTGGYHNEQFF,TGTGCCAGCAGTTCGACAGGGGGCTACCACAATGAGCAGTTCTTC
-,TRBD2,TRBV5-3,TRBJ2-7,CASSTGLAGDYF,TGTGCCAGCAGCACGGGACTAGCGGGTGATTACTTC
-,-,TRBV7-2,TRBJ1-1,CASSSRGTEAFF,TGTGCCAGCAGCTCCCGGGGGACTGAAGCTTTCTTT
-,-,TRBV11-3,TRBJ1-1,CASSADTEAFF,TGTGCCAGCAGCGCCGACACTGAAGCTTTCTTT
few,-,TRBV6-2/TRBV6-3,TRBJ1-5,CASSYYKSSNQPQHF,TGTGCCAGCAGTTATTATAAGTCTAGCAATCAGCCCCAGCATTTT
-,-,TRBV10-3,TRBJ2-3,CAITGGKADTQYF,TGTGCCATCACTGGAGGAAAGGCAGATACGCAGTATTTT
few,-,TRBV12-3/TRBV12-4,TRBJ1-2,CASSPSGEFYGYTF,TGTGCCAGCAGCCCCTCGGGGGAGTTCTATGGCTACACCTTC
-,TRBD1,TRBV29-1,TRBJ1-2,CSVLGQGYGYTF,TGCAGCGTCCTCGGACAGGGGTATGGCTACACCTTC
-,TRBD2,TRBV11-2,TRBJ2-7,CASVSGPRGDEQYF,TGTGCCAGCGTTTCCGGGCCCCGGGGGGACGAGCAGTACTTC
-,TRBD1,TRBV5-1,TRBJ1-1,CASSSYRGGTEAFF,TGCGCCAGCAGCTCCTACAGGGGGGGAACTGAAGCTTTCTTT
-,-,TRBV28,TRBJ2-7,CASSLAVGMGSYEQYF,TGTGCCAGCAGTTTAGCGGTGGGTATGGGTTCCTACGAGCAGTACTTC
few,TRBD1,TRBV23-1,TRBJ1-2,CASSRRGTAYGYTF,TGCGCCAGCAGTCGACGGGGGACAGCCTACGGCTACACCTTC
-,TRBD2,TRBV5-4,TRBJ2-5,CASSLGLAGGQETQYF,TGTGCCAGCAGCTTGGGACTAGCGGGAGGGCAAGAGACCCAGTACTTC
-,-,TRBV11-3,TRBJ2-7,CASSLSGTRKQYF,TGTGCCAGCAGCTTATCCGGGACAAGAAAGCAGTACTTC
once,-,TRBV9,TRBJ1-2,CASSPRTVNYGYTF,TGTGCCAGCAGCCCCCGGACAGTTAACTATGGCTACACCTTC
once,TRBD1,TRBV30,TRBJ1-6,CAWRDRADSPLHF,TGTGCCTGGAGGGACAGGGCGGATTCACCCCTCCACTTT
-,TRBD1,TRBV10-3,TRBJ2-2,CAISRQGAGGELFF,TGTGCCATCAGCCGGCAGGGGGCCGGCGGGGAGCTGTTTTTT
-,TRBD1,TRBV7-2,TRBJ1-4,CASSSGTGGLNEKLFF,TGTGCCAGCAGCTCGGGGACAGGGGGCCTTAATGAAAAACTGTTTTTT
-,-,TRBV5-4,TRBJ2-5,CASSLAFGQIQETQYF,TGTGCCAGCAGCTTGGCTTTCGGGCAGATCCAAGAGACCCAGTACTTC
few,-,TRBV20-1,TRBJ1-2,CSARDLLGGRDGYTF,TGCAGTGCTAGAGACCTGTTAGGGGGAAGGGATGGCTACACCTTC
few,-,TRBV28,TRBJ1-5,CASFTGFSNQPQHF,TGTGCCAGCTTTACAGGGTTTAGCAATCAGCCCCAGCATTTT
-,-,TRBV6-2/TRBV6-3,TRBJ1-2,CASSDTLIYGYTF,TGTGCCAGCAGCGACACACTCATCTATGGCTACACCTTC
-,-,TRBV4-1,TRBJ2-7,CASSHPMGEQYF,TGCGCCAGCAGCCATCCCATGGGCGAGCAGTACTTC
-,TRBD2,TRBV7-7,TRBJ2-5,CASSLGSSGGEKTQYF,TGTGCCAGCAGCCTGGGGTCCAGCGGGGGGGAAAAGACCCAGTACTTC
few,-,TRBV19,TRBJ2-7,CASSIPGLSYEQYF,TGTGCCAGTAGTATCCCGGGGCTCTCCTACGAGCAGTACTTC
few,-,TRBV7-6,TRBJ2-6,CASSSGEVGANVLTF,TGTGCCAGCAGCTCAGGGGAAGTCGGGGCCAACGTCCTGACTTTC
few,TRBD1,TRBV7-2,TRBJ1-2,CASSLHIDRAGYTF,TGTGCCAGCAGCCTACACATAGACAGGGCTGGCTACACCTTC
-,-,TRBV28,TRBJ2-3,CASSTAPPSTDTQYF,TGTGCCAGCAGTACCGCTCCGCCTAGCACAGATACGCAGTATTTT
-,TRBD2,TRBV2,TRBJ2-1,CASSEPGTSGAGEQFF,TGTGCCAGCAGTGAACCCGGGACTAGCGGGGCGGGTGAGCAGTTCTTC
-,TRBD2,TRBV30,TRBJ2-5,CAWSGSSGTSSVETQYF,TGTGCCTGGAGCGGTTCTTCCGGGACTAGTAGCGTGGAGACCCAGTACTTC
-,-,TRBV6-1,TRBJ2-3,CASSGVDTQYF,TGTGCCAGCAGTGGGGTGGATACGCAGTATTTT
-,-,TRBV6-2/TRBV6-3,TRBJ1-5,CASSFDRNNQPQHF,TGTGCCAGCAGCTTTGACAGGAACAATCAGCCCCAGCATTTT
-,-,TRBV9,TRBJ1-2,CASTRYVLGHGYTF,TGTGCCAGCACCCGCTATGTCCTTGGGCATGGCTACACCTTC
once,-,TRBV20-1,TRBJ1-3,CSARDIDSGNTIYF,TGCAGTGCTAGAGATATAGACTCTGGAAACACCATATATTTT
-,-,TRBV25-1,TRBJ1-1,CASSEWGDLGTEAFF,TGTGCCAGCAGTGAATGGGGTGACCTGGGCACTGAAGCTTTCTTT
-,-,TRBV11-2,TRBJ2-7,CASSFGDSSSYEQYF,TGTGCCAGCAGCTTTGGTGACTCGAGCTCCTACGAGCAGTACTTC
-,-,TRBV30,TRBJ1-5,CAWSTTRTLGQPQHF,TGTGCCTGGAGTACTACTCGGACCCTCGGACAGCCCCAGCATTTT
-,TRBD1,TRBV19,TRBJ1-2,CASSASRQGYYGYTF,TGTGCCAGTAGTGCCAGTCGACAGGGATACTATGGCTACACCTTC
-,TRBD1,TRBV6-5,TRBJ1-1,CAGSSRTGVPEAFF,TGTGCCGGCAGTTCCAGGACAGGGGTCCCTGAAGCTTTCTTT
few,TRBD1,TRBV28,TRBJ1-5,CASNSDTGDRGSQPQHF,TGTGCCAGCAATAGCGATACCGGGGACAGGGGTAGTCAGCCCCAGCATTTT
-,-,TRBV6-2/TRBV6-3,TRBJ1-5,CASSYSPENQPQHF,TGTGCCAGCAGTTACTCGCCAGAGAATCAGCCCCAGCATTTT
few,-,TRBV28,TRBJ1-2,CASSLAGINYGYTF,TGTGCCAGCAGTTTGGCCGGGATCAACTATGGCTACACCTTC
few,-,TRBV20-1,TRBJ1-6,CSARDLRRDNSPLHF,TGCAGTGCTAGAGATCTGCGCAGGGATAATTCACCCCTCCACTTT
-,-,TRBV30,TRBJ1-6,CAWRNERTAATLHF,TGTGCCTGGAGAAACGAACGTACAGCCGCCACCCTCCACTTT
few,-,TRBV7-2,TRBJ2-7,CASSKWALSYEQYF,TGTGCCAGCAGTAAGTGGGCCCTCTCCTACGAGCAGTACTTC
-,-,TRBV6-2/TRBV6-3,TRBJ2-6,CASSHDSGSGANVLTF,TGTGCCAGCAGTCACGACAGTGGCTCTGGGGCCAACGTCCTGACTTTC
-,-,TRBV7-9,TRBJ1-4,CASSLGKLNEKLFF,TGTGCCAGCAGCTTAGGAAAGCTTAATGAAAAACTGTTTTTT
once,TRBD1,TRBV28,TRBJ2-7,CASSLSGTGGHEQYF,TGTGCCAGCAGTCTCTCCGGGACAGGGGGCCACGAGCAGTACTTC
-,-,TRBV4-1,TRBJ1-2,CASSQDLAGPYYGYTF,TGCGCCAGCAGCCAAGATCTTGCAGGGCCCTACTATGGCTACACCTTC